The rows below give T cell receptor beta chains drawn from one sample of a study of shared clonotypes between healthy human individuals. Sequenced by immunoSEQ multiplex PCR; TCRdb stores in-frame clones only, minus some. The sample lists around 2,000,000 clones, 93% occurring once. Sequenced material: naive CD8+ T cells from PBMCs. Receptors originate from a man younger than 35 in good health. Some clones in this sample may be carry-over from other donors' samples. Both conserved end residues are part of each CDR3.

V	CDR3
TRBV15	CATSSDRRQVEYF
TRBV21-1	CASSSTGMLTGELFF
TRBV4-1	CASSQADRGGGGYTF
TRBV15	CATSLGTGGAEAFF
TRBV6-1	CASTGVNTEAFF
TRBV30	CAWSVARAARGNTIYF
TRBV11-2	CASSLEPRDSYEQYF
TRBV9	CASSSFTGANVLTF
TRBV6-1	CASSGTVSNYGYTF
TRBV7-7	CASSFRALGGTQYF
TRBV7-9	CASSQGQGASYEQYF
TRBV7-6	CASSSRTGGRNTIYF
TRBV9	CASSPSGSNYNEQFF
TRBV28	CASSLLGQASSRNTEAFF
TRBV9	CASSPFTHNEQFF
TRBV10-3	CAISVVGVTGELFF
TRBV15	CATSRTQGFTNEKLFF
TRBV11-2	CASSSLDTGGGSGANVLTF
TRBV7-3	CASSLTSGRTSTDTQYF
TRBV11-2	CASSLRTGFLEQYF
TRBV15	CATSRDDGSSYEQYF
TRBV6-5	CASSSGQGNTEAFF
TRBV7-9	CASSERVSGANVLTF
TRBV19	CASSIGSEAFF
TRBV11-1	CASSSSAGYEQYF
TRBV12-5	CASALGSGEAFF
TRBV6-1	CASSDGLIGYTF
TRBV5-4	CASSSGMGQFF
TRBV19	CASSPGQVNTEAFF
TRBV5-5	CASSPGQGPRAETQYF
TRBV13	CASSVRQEITDTQYF
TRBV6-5	CASSYFGGPEFF